This T cell receptor beta chain came from a study of vaccination effects on CD4 cells after COVID-19. Clones were read by immunoSEQ multiplex PCR, and TCRdb kept only the in-frame ones, dropping some. The sample includes approximately 12,000 clones, approximately 71% of them seen just once. About this clone itself: Its specificity is unknown.

Before sequencing, viral peptide pools were used by the ViraFEST assay to expand antigen-specific CD4+ T cells. Subsequent to roughly 9 days of culture, CD4+ T cells were isolated. Participants received two doses of either the BNT162b2 or mRNA-1273 vaccine. They grew a few million PBMC in each well, adding 10 IU/ml IL-2 and 10 ug/ml peptides. This sample comprised CD4+ T cells from PBMCs cultured with SARS-CoV-2 spike peptides, obtained after COVID-19 vaccination. This TCR came from a human donor who received a COVID-19 vaccine.

The CDR3 DNA reads TGTGCCAGCTCAAGGACAGGGGCGGGTAACACTGAAGCTTTCTTT. Protein: CASSRTGAGNTEAFF. The V call is TRBV6-5, the J call TRBJ1-1; TRBD1 matches 9 bases. The CDR3 runs 15 residues. Germline V lookup: CDR1 MNHEY, CDR2 SVGAGI. Trimming took 8 bases from V and 2 from J; bases not matched to a gene: 9.